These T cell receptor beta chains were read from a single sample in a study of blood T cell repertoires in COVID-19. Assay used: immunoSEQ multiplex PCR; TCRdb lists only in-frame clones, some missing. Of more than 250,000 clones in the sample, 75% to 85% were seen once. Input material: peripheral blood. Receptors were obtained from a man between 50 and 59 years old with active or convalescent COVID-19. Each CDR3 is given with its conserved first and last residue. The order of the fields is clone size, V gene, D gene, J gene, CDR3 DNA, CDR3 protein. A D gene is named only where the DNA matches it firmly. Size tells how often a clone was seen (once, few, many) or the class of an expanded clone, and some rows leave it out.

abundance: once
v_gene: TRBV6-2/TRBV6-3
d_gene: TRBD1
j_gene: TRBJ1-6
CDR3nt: TGTGCCAGCAGTCCCCAACAGGGGCGAGGTTCACCCCTCCACTTT
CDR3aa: CASSPQQGRGSPLHF

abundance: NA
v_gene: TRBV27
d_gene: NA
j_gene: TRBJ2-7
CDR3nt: TGTGCCAGCAGTTTACGCGCAGGGCGCGAGCAGTACTTC
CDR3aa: CASSLRAGREQYF

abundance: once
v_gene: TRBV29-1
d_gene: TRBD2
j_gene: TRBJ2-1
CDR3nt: TGCAGCGTTGGAGGGCCTAGCGGGAGACGAATCGATGAGCAGTTCTTC
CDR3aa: CSVGGPSGRRIDEQFF

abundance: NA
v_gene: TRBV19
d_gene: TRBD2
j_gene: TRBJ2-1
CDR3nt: TGTGCCAGTAGTCCTCTAGCGGGAATCTACAATGAGCAGTTCTTC
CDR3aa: CASSPLAGIYNEQFF

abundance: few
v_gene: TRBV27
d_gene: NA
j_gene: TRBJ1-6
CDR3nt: TGTGCCAGCAGTTTTGACATGCGATTTAATTCACCCCTCCACTTT
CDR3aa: CASSFDMRFNSPLHF

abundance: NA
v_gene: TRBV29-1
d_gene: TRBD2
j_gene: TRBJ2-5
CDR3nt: TGCAGCGTTGGAGGGAGGGCCGGGGAGACCCAGTACTTC
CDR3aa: CSVGGRAGETQYF

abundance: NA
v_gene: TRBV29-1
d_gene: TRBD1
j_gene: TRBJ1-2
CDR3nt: TGCAGCGTCAGGACAGGGGCCTACTATGGCTACACCTTC
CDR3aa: CSVRTGAYYGYTF

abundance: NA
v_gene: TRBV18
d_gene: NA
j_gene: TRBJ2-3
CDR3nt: TGTGCCAGCTCCCTCATGGGCGAAGGGGTGGATACGCAGTATTTT
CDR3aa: CASSLMGEGVDTQYF

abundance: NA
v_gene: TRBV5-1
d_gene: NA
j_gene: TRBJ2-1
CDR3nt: TGCGCCAGCAGTGAGGGCGGTTACAATGAGCAGTTCTTC
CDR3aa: CASSEGGYNEQFF

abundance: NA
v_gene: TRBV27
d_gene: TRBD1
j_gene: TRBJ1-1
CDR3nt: TGTGCCAGCAGGCGGGGACAGGGTGGTGAAGCTTTCTTT
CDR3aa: CASRRGQGGEAFF

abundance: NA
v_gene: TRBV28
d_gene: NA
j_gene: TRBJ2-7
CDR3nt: TGTGCCAGCAGTTCGGGACAATCCTACGAGCAGTACTTC
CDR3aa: CASSSGQSYEQYF

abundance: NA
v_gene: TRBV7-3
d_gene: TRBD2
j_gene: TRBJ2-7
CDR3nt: TGTGCCAGCAGCTTAAAGTGGCCTAGCGGGAGGGCGAGCTCCTACGAGCAGTACTTC
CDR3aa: CASSLKWPSGRASSYEQYF

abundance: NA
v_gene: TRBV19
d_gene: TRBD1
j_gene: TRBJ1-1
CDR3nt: TGTGCCAGTAGTATACCGGGACGGGACAGGGGCACTGAAGCTTTCTTT
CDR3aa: CASSIPGRDRGTEAFF

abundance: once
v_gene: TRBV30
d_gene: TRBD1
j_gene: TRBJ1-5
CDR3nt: TGTGCCTGGAGTCCGGACAGGGGCAATCAGCCCCAGCATTTT
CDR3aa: CAWSPDRGNQPQHF

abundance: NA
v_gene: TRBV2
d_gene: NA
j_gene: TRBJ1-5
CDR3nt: TGTGCCAGCAGTGTTTCGACAGGAGATCAGCCCCAGCATTTT
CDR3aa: CASSVSTGDQPQHF

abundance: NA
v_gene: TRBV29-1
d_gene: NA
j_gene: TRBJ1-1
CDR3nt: TGCAGCGCCCCCGGGATGAACACTGAAGCTTTCTTT
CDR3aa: CSAPGMNTEAFF

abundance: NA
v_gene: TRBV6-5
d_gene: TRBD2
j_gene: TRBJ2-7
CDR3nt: TGTGCCAGCAGTCCCAGCGGGAGGGCCTGGGAGCAGTACTTC
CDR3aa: CASSPSGRAWEQYF

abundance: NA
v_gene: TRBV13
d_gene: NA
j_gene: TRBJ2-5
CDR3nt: TGTGCCAGCAGCTGGGGCCCAGGGGCCCAGTACTTC
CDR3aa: CASSWGPGAQYF

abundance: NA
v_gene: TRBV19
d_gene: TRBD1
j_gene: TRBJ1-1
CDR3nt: TGTGCCAGTACCCTCAGGGGGCAAACTGAAGCTTTCTTT
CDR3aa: CASTLRGQTEAFF

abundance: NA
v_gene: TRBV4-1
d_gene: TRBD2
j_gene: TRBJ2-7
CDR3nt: TGCGCCAGCAGCCTACTAGCGGGAGTAGGGTACGAGCAGTACTTC
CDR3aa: CASSLLAGVGYEQYF

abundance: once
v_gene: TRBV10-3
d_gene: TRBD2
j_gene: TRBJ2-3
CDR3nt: TGTGCCATCAGTACAGCGGGAGTGACAGATACGCAGTATTTT
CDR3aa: CAISTAGVTDTQYF

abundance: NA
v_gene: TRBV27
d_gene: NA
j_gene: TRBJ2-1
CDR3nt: TGTGCCAGCTATTCCAGCGGCTTTAGGGTTGAGCAGTTCTTC
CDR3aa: CASYSSGFRVEQFF

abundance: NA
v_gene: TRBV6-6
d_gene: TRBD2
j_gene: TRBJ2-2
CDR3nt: TGTGCCAGCAGTCTGACTAGCGGGAGGGCGTACACCGGGGAGCTGTTTTTT
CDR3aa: CASSLTSGRAYTGELFF

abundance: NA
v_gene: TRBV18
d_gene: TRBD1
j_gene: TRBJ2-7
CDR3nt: TGTGCCAGCTCACAGGGACAGGGAACCTACGAGCAGTACTTC
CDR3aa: CASSQGQGTYEQYF

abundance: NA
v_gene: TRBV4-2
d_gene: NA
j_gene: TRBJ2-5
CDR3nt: TGTGCCAGCAGCCAAGCTCAGGGGTCGGAGACCCAGTACTTC
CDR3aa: CASSQAQGSETQYF

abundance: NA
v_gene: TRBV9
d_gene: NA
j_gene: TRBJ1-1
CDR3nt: TGTGCCAGCAGCCCGGGGTCGGACCACACTGAAGCTTTCTTT
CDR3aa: CASSPGSDHTEAFF

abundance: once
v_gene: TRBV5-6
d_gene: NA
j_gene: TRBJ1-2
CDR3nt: TGTGCCAGCAGCTTGGGTGGAGGGGGCTACACCTTC
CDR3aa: CASSLGGGGYTF